One sample yielded the 28 T cell receptor beta chains listed below, sequenced in a study of identical twins. TCRdb reprocessed the 5' RACE reads with MiXCR, giving one entry per CDR3 protein. The repertoire holds 100,000 or so distinct CDR3 sequences, about 6.1% seen once, with roughly 12% in the top ten. The sample taken for sequencing was memory T cells sorted from blood. These receptors all stem from a woman in her 50s in good health.

The chain recombines TRBV6-2 or TRBV6-3 with TRBJ2-7; D may be TRBD1 or TRBD2 (5 bases each). CDR1 and CDR2 from the germline V gene are MNHEY and SVGEGT. Trimming stripped 2 bases from V and 3 bases from J, with 11 bases between. CDR3 length: 14 amino acids. CDR3 DNA: TGTGCCAGCAGTTACGGGGGAGTTAGCTACGAGCAGTACTTC. This encodes CASSYGGVSYEQYF.

This clonotype was seen many times. The J gene is TRBJ2-1, the V gene TRBV18, with 11 bases matching TRBD2. The germline gives CDR1 KGHSH, CDR2 LQKENI. This CDR3 spans 15 amino acids. V dropped 3 bases and J dropped 3; count of bases not matched to a gene: 1. The DNA for the CDR3 is TGTGCCAGCTCACCCACTAGCGGGAGCTACAATGAGCAGTTCTTC. It encodes CASSPTSGSYNEQFF. Using reference TRBV18 and TRBJ2-1 for the parts outside the CDR3, the full variable domain is NAGVMQNPRHLVRRRGQEARLRCSPMKGHSHVYWYRQLPEEGLKFMVYLQKENIIDESGMPKERFSAEFPKEGPSILRIQQVVRGDSAAYFCASSPTSGSYNEQFFGPGTRLTVL.

There are a few counts of this clonotype. The chain couples TRBV15 to TRBJ2-5; weak D call: TRBD1 (6 bases). The CDR3 covers 14 residues. V was trimmed by 4 bases and J by 3 bases, leaving 12 bases between them. CDR1 is LNHNV and CDR2 is YYDKDF in the germline V gene (reference sequence). Here the CDR3 reads CATSNQGTEETQYF. The CDR3 nucleotides read TGTGCCACCAGCAACCAGGGGACGGAAGAGACCCAGTACTTC.

This clonotype was recorded a few times. V gene TRBV5-5 combines with J gene TRBJ1-3; no clear D. V was clipped by 0 bases and J by 0 bases, with 7 bases between them. The CDR3 length is 15 residues. Germline V gene data show CDR1 as SGHKS and CDR2 as YYEKEE (reference sequence). This chain's CDR3 is CASSLVGGSGNTIYF. CDR3 coding DNA: TGTGCCAGCAGCTTGGTTGGCGGCTCTGGAAACACCATATATTTT.

A remark on this clonotype: Since a much larger clone is just one base distant, this may be a read error. The V and J genes are TRBV20-1 and TRBJ1-1; no clear D. The CDR3 runs to 13 residues. Germline CDR1 DFQATT, CDR2 SNEGSKA (reference sequence). This CDR3 is CSARRAAYTEALF. The CDR3 region has the DNA TGCAGTGCTAGGAGGGCAGCATACACTGAAGCTTTGTTT.

This clonotype was seen at least ten times. This sequence joins TRBV12-3 or TRBV12-4 and TRBJ2-6; D gene uncertain. This CDR3 is built from 15 residues. V lost 6 bases, J lost 4 bases, and 13 bases lay in between. DNA for the CDR3: TGTGCCAGCAGCCGCCCGTCGGACGGGGCCAACGTCCTGACTTTC. The encoded protein is CASSRPSDGANVLTF.

The table lists this clonotype with many counts. The rearrangement uses TRBV5-1 and TRBJ2-7; 7 positions match TRBD1. With V trimmed by 0 bases and J by 2 bases, 11 bases remained unmatched. Germline CDR1 reads SGHRS; CDR2 reads YFSETQ. This CDR3 has 17 amino acids. The CDR3 DNA reads as TGCGCCAGCAGCTTGGCCGTGGCTTCAGGGGGTACCTACGAGCAGTACTTC. This gives the protein CASSLAVASGGTYEQYF.

The table lists this clonotype with many counts. The V gene is TRBV18, the J gene TRBJ2-1, with 8 bases that match TRBD1. The germline gives CDR1 KGHSH, CDR2 LQKENI. Unmatched junction bases numbered 3, after V lost 5 bases and J lost 6 bases. CDR3 length: 13 amino acids. The chain's CDR3 is CASSTGQGNEQFF. DNA of the CDR3: TGTGCCAGCTCAACCGGACAGGGCAATGAGCAGTTCTTC.

This clonotype came up many times. The chain combines TRBV5-1 with TRBJ2-3, with D maybe TRBD1 (6 bases). The CDR3 has 14 residues. Germline V gene lookup returns CDR1 SGHRS and CDR2 YFSETQ. Between the trimmed V and J ends, which lost 4 bases and 2 bases, there was a span of 11 bases. CDR3 residues: CASSTGTNTDTQYF. Here the CDR3 DNA reads TGCGCCAGCAGCACCGGGACAAACACAGATACGCAGTATTTT.

This clonotype was recorded at least ten times. The J gene is TRBJ2-2, the V gene TRBV3-1; D is uncertain. Germline loops: CDR1 LGHDT, CDR2 YNNKEL (reference sequence). This CDR3 comprises 14 residues. The V and J ends lost 2 bases and 1 base respectively, with 5 bases between them. The CDR3 is CASSQIKNTGELFF. CDR3 bases: TGTGCCAGCAGCCAAATCAAGAACACCGGGGAGCTGTTTTTT.

This clonotype came up a few times. The chain has TRBV4-2 and TRBJ2-5; D is perhaps TRBD1 (5 bases). The V end was cut by 1 base, the J end by 3 bases, with 9 bases between. The germline V gene has CDR1 LGHNA and CDR2 YNFKEQ. This CDR3 region has 14 residues. The CDR3 region has the DNA TGTGCCAGCAGCCAAGGTGGACAAAAAGAGACCCAGTACTTC. Translation: CASSQGGQKETQYF.

This clonotype was recorded a few times. This chain connects TRBV5-6 to TRBJ2-7; D may be TRBD2 (6 bases). The CDR3 covers 14 residues. V lost 0 bases to trimming and J lost 3 bases, with 10 bases between them. Germline CDR1 SGHDT, CDR2 YYEEEE. The DNA of the CDR3 is TGTGCCAGCAGCTTGGATAGCGGAGGCTACGAGCAGTACGTC. Its translation: CASSLDSGGYEQYV.

This clonotype was recorded many times. V and J are TRBV3-1 and TRBJ2-1; tentative D call: TRBD2 (6 bases). The CDR3 consists of 17 residues. V was cut by 0 bases and J by 7 bases, with 19 bases left in between. CDR1 and CDR2 (germline): LGHDT, YNNKEL (reference sequence). The CDR3 is CASSQEQRRENGNEQFF. The DNA of the CDR3 is TGTGCCAGCAGCCAAGAACAGCGGAGGGAGAACGGTAATGAGCAGTTCTTC.

This chain connects TRBV6-5 to TRBJ2-5, with D uncertain. Deletions cut 6 bases from V and 9 bases from J, with 11 bases between. The CDR3 runs to 11 residues. Looked up from germline, CDR1 is MNHEY and CDR2 is SVGAGI. The CDR3 DNA reads as TGTGCCAGCAGAGCCCAGGAGTCCCAGTACTTC. This codes for CASRAQESQYF.

This clonotype was counted ten times or more. The chain joins TRBV11-1 to TRBJ2-7; D remains ambiguous. Per germline, CDR1 SGHAT and CDR2 FQDESV (reference sequence). V gave up 4 bases and J gave up 2 bases, with 9 bases separating them. This CDR3 region has 13 residues. The CDR3, as DNA: TGTGCCAGCAGCTCAACCCATCCCTACGAGCAGTACTTC. It is translated as CASSSTHPYEQYF.

Ten or more counts support this clonotype. The chain joins TRBV7-9 to TRBJ2-1; 14 bases map to TRBD2. The germline gives CDR1 SEHNR, CDR2 FQNEAQ (reference sequence). This CDR3 comprises 17 residues. The junction had 8 bases not matched to a gene; V was cut back by 5 bases and J by 5 bases. CDR3 protein: CASSPRLAGGSDNEQFF. The CDR3 DNA reads TGTGCCAGCAGCCCTCGACTAGCGGGAGGGTCCGACAATGAGCAGTTCTTC.

This clonotype was detected many times. The V gene is TRBV30, the J gene TRBJ1-5; TRBD1 might be the D (6 bases). The V end was cut by 0 bases, the J end by 4 bases, with 13 bases between. CDR1 and CDR2 (germline): GTSNPN, SVGIG (reference sequence). This CDR3 spans 15 amino acids. CDR3 sequence (DNA): TGTGCCTGGAGTGTCTCGGACAGTCGTAATCAGCCCCAGCATTTT. It yields the protein CAWSVSDSRNQPQHF.

In its sample, this clonotype was seen a few times. A single base separates this from a much larger clone, so it may be a read error. The CDR3 nucleotides read TGTGCCAGCATTGAATGGGATGAGCAGTTCTTC. Translating gives CASIEWDEQFF. The chain uses TRBV6-1 and TRBJ2-1; D uncertain. The V gene's germline CDR1 is MNHNS and CDR2 SASEGT. The CDR3 has 11 residues.

This clonotype was recorded a few times. This chain joins TRBV10-1 and TRBJ2-3; 9 positions match TRBD2. The CDR3 contains 14 residues. J gave up 6 bases and V 3 bases, and 4 bases lay outside the gene matches. Germline CDR1 and CDR2: WNHNN and SYGVQD (reference sequence). CDR3 protein: CASSDLAGSDTQYF. The CDR3 DNA follows: TGCGCCAGCAGTGACCTAGCGGGATCGGATACGCAGTATTTT.

This clonotype was counted between two and nine times. The chain employs TRBV6-1 and TRBJ1-5, with 9 positions matching TRBD1. The CDR3 sequence is 17 residues long. V was pared by 2 bases and J by 4 bases, with 9 bases of the junction left unmatched. Germline loops: CDR1 MNHNS, CDR2 SASEGT. The CDR3 sequence is CASSERFGGQGNQPQHF. DNA of the CDR3: TGTGCCAGCAGTGAAAGATTTGGAGGACAGGGGAATCAGCCCCAGCATTTT.

This clonotype appeared many times. V is TRBV15 and J is TRBJ2-4; no firm D call. The CDR3 runs to 16 residues. The V and J ends lost 1 base and 0 bases respectively, with 10 bases between them. CDR1 is LNHNV and CDR2 is YYDKDF in the germline V gene (reference sequence). CDR3 protein: CATSRGGSLAKNIQYF. In DNA, the CDR3 is TGTGCCACCAGCAGAGGAGGATCGCTAGCCAAAAACATTCAGTACTTC.

This clonotype was seen many times. The rearrangement joins TRBV27 to TRBJ2-4; D call uncertain. CDR3 length: 15 amino acids. Germline assignment: CDR1 MNHEY and CDR2 SMNVEV (reference sequence). V gave up 5 bases and J gave up 1 base, with 12 bases separating them. In DNA form, the CDR3 reads TGTGCCAGCAGTCCACTAAACTTTGCCAAAAACATTCAGTACTTC. This encodes CASSPLNFAKNIQYF.

This clonotype came up many times. The J gene is TRBJ2-2, the V gene TRBV5-8, with a tentative D call TRBD1 (5 bases). This CDR3 contains 15 residues. Trimming cost V 2 bases and J 4 bases, with 12 bases left between them. From germline, CDR1 is SGHTS and CDR2 YDEGEE. Written as DNA, the CDR3 is TGTGCCAGCAGCTTCCAGGGCAAGGTCACCGGGGAGCTGTTTTTT. Its protein is CASSFQGKVTGELFF.

This clonotype appeared many times. This chain uses TRBV2 with TRBJ2-3; 10 bases line up with TRBD2. Germline trimming cut 3 bases from V and 9 bases from J; bases unmatched to any gene: 9. The CDR3 sequence is 15 residues long. Germline values: CDR1 SNHLY, CDR2 FYNNEI. The CDR3 nucleotides are TGTGCCAGCAGTGACGGGAGCGGGAGGGCCGGCACGCAGTATTTT. Amino acid sequence: CASSDGSGRAGTQYF.

The rearrangement joins TRBV20-1 to TRBJ2-5, with D tentatively TRBD2 (6 bases). V lost 0 bases and J lost 4, with 15 bases in between. CDR1 is DFQATT and CDR2 is SNEGSKA in the germline V gene (reference sequence). The CDR3 is made up of 15 amino acids. CDR3 nucleotides: TGCAGTGCTAGAGATCTAGTGGGGACTGTAGAGACCCAGTACTTC. Its protein product is CSARDLVGTVETQYF.

This clonotype was counted at least ten times. For the CDR3, the DNA is TGTGCCAGCAGCCTAGGCGGGAACACCGGGGAGCTGTTTTTT. Its protein is CASSLGGNTGELFF. The chain couples TRBV12-3 or TRBV12-4 to TRBJ2-2; D is undetermined. The V gene lost 6 bases and the J gene lost 1 base, with 9 bases spanning the gap. This CDR3 region has 14 residues.

J is TRBJ1-2 and V is TRBV20-1; unclear D gene. Between the trimmed V and J ends, which lost 5 bases and 4 bases, there was a span of 11 bases. CDR3 length equals 12 residues. The V gene's germline CDR1 is DFQATT and CDR2 SNEGSKA (reference sequence). CDR3 coding DNA: TGCAGTGCTGGCGGTGCGCTCTATGGCTACACCTTC. Translated: CSAGGALYGYTF.

In its sample, this clonotype was seen many times. V is TRBV24-1 and J is TRBJ2-1; D is perhaps TRBD1 (5 bases). The CDR3 totals 14 residues. The germline CDR1 and CDR2 sequences are KGHDR and SFDVKD. The ends were cut back, 0 bases at V and 6 bases at J, with 8 bases in the middle. CDR3 in DNA: TGTGCCACCAGTGATTTGGGGGCAACCAATGAGCAGTTCTTC. It codes for CATSDLGATNEQFF.